Below are 17 T cell receptor beta chains sequenced from a single sample in a study of early stage breast cancer tumors. Generated by immunoSEQ multiplex PCR, the TCRdb table keeps only in-frame clones and is missing some. The repertoire has fewer than 30,000 clones, roughly 50% of them found once; the top ten carry 8% to 10%. Material: breast tumor tissue. Source of these receptors: a person aged 50-59 years with breast cancer.

The chain recombines TRBV19 with TRBJ2-1; 8 bases are shared with TRBD1. The CDR3 contains 15 residues. Germline trimming cut 4 bases from V and 2 bases from J; bases unmatched to any gene: 4. In germline, CDR1 is LNHDA, CDR2 SQIVND (reference sequence). Here the CDR3 DNA reads TGTGCCAGTAGTAAAACAGGGGGTGCCTACAATGAGCAGTTCTTC. Its translation is CASSKTGGAYNEQFF.

This chain uses TRBV6-6 with TRBJ2-3; 7 bases match TRBD2. The V gene end was trimmed by 4 bases and the J gene end by 6 bases; junction bases not matched to a gene: 4. Germline V gene data show CDR1 as MNHNY and CDR2 as SVGAGI (reference sequence). CDR3 length equals 13 residues. The CDR3 here is CASSSGGIDTQYF. The CDR3 DNA reads TGTGCCAGCAGTTCGGGGGGAATCGATACGCAGTATTTT.

Points on this clone: The same CDR3 also results from other DNA sequences found in this sample. V usage is TRBV6-5 and J usage is TRBJ1-3; D is undetermined. This CDR3 contains 13 residues. The germline gives CDR1 MNHEY, CDR2 SVGAGI. Deletions cut 8 bases from V and 0 bases from J, with 8 bases between. The DNA of the CDR3 is TGTGCCAGCCGATCACCCTCTGGAAACACCATATATTTT. Translation gives CASRSPSGNTIYF.

The chain couples TRBV11-2 to TRBJ1-1; D call uncertain. CDR1 is SGHAT and CDR2 is FQNNGV in the germline V gene. The CDR3 loop spans 13 amino acids. V was cut by 2 bases and J by 3 bases, with 7 bases left in between. The CDR3 spells CASSLFMDTEAFF. The CDR3 DNA is TGTGCCAGCAGCTTATTTATGGACACTGAAGCTTTCTTT. The full variable domain, completed using reference TRBV11-2 and TRBJ1-1, is EAGVAQSPRYKIIEKRQSVAFWCNPISGHATLYWYQQILGQGPKLLIQFQNNGVVDDSQLPKDRFSAERLKGVDSTLKIQPAKLEDSAVYLCASSLFMDTEAFFGQGTRLTVV.

The sample holds a few counts of this clone. CDR3 loop: CASSEADGKASYEQYF. The CDR3 DNA reads as TGTGCCAGCAGTGAAGCGGACGGGAAGGCGTCCTACGAGCAGTACTTC. The rearrangement joins TRBV6-1 to TRBJ2-7; tentatively, D is TRBD2 (5 bases). CDR3 length equals 16 residues. Per germline, CDR1 MNHNS and CDR2 SASEGT. V lost 0 bases, J lost 1 base, and 13 bases lay in between.

The chain uses TRBV7-9 and TRBJ2-3, with 7 bases aligning to TRBD2. CDR3 length: 14 amino acids. Germline V gene lookup returns CDR1 SEHNR and CDR2 FQNEAQ (reference sequence). The junction had 4 bases not matched to a gene; V was cut back by 5 bases and J by 2 bases. The CDR3 is CASSPSGFTDTQYF. DNA for the CDR3: TGTGCCAGCAGCCCTAGCGGCTTCACAGATACGCAGTATTTT.

This sequence joins TRBV7-3 and TRBJ2-1, with D maybe TRBD2 (7 bases). The CDR3 sequence is 17 residues long. V lost 5 bases and J lost 7, with 24 bases in between. CDR1 and CDR2 (germline): SGHTA, FQGTGA. This CDR3 is CASSLRGGLTGRNEQFF. For the CDR3, the DNA is TGTGCCAGCAGCCTAAGGGGGGGACTAACCGGCAGGAATGAGCAGTTCTTC.

The V call is TRBV7-9, the J call TRBJ1-1, with D tentatively TRBD1 (5 bases). Germline V lookup: CDR1 SEHNR, CDR2 FQNEAQ (reference sequence). V was pared by 4 bases and J by 2 bases, with 20 bases between. The CDR3 totals 17 residues. CDR3 region: CASSSRGSDTQNTEAFF. In DNA, the CDR3 is TGTGCCAGCAGCTCTAGGGGTTCCGATACTCAAAACACTGAAGCTTTCTTT.

The chain couples TRBV4-3 to TRBJ1-2; 10 positions match TRBD1. CDR1 LGHNA and CDR2 YSLEER come from the germline V gene. The J segment lost 4 bases and the V segment lost 3 bases, leaving 2 bases of the junction unmatched. This CDR3 is 14 amino acids long. The CDR3 DNA is TGCGCCAGCAGCCAGACAGGGGGCGGCTATGGCTACACCTTC. The encoded protein is CASSQTGGGYGYTF.

The table lists this clone with a few counts. CDR3 coding DNA: TGTGCCAGCAGCTCTGGAGCGGGAGCGTGGCATGAGCAGTTCTTC. Translation gives CASSSGAGAWHEQFF. The chain links TRBV14 to TRBJ2-1; 8 nucleotides agree with TRBD2. With V trimmed by 5 bases and J by 8 bases, 11 bases remained unmatched. The germline V gene has CDR1 SGHDN and CDR2 FVKESK. The length of the CDR3 is 15 residues.

The chain joins TRBV7-3 to TRBJ2-5, with 12 bases fitting TRBD2. In germline, CDR1 is SGHTA, CDR2 FQGTGA. The CDR3 contains 16 residues. V trimming: 5 bases; J trimming: 5 bases; junction bases outside the gene matches: 9. The CDR3 region has the DNA TGTGCCAGCAGCCTCCGAGGGACTAGCGGGTGGGAGACCCAGTACTTC. Its translation is CASSLRGTSGWETQYF.

The chain joins TRBV7-2 to TRBJ1-1; 9 nucleotides agree with TRBD1. The CDR3 is 13 residues long. Germline assignment: CDR1 SGHTA and CDR2 FQGNSA. The V and J ends lost 8 bases and 4 bases, in that order; junction bases with no gene match: 5. Here the CDR3 reads CASFGQGITEAFF. In DNA form, the CDR3 reads TGTGCCAGCTTCGGACAGGGGATCACTGAAGCTTTCTTT.

This sequence joins TRBV15 and TRBJ1-5; D ambiguous. Germline CDR1 and CDR2: LNHNV and YYDKDF (reference sequence). The CDR3 extends over 15 amino acids. V lost 4 bases to trimming and J lost 4 bases, with 14 bases between them. The CDR3 sequence is CATSNPFRGNQPQHF. CDR3 nucleotides: TGTGCCACCAGCAACCCTTTTCGAGGTAATCAGCCCCAGCATTTT.

By sample fraction, this clone is medium-sized (0.01 to 0.1%). The rearrangement uses TRBV2 and TRBJ2-7, with D possibly being TRBD2 (5 bases). V lost 6 bases and J lost 3, with 6 bases in between. The CDR3 is 11 amino acids. Germline lookup yields CDR1 SNHLY and CDR2 FYNNEI. The CDR3 sequence is CASSDYYEQYF. For the CDR3, the DNA is TGTGCCAGCAGCGACTACTACGAGCAGTACTTC.

J is TRBJ1-5 and V is TRBV5-6, with 8 bases matching TRBD1. CDR1 and CDR2 from the germline V gene are SGHDT and YYEEEE. The ends lost 2 bases at V and 6 bases at J; junction bases unmatched: 7. This CDR3 is 15 amino acids long. CDR3 in amino acids: CASSLSGGLGQPQHF. The DNA for the CDR3 is TGTGCCAGCAGCTTATCAGGGGGCTTAGGTCAGCCCCAGCATTTT.

This chain joins TRBV18 and TRBJ1-1; D is undetermined. Germline V gives CDR1 KGHSH, CDR2 LQKENI. The CDR3 has 15 amino acids. V was clipped by 4 bases and J by 2 bases, with 14 bases between them. The CDR3 nucleotides are TGTGCCAGCTCACGGTCCGGGGTTGTAAACACTGAAGCTTTCTTT. Translation: CASSRSGVVNTEAFF.

V and J are TRBV5-6 and TRBJ1-4; D might be TRBD1 (5 bases). V was pared by 4 bases and J by 8 bases, with 18 bases between. The CDR3 covers 15 residues. From germline, CDR1 is SGHDT and CDR2 YYEEEE. The CDR3 spells CASSRGGVRGEKLFF. The CDR3 DNA reads as TGTGCCAGCAGCCGCGGAGGGGTACGGGGAGAAAAACTGTTTTTT.